The 23 T cell receptor beta chains below come from one sample, sequenced in a study of T cells in Graves' hyperthyroidism and ophthalmopathy. The TCR beta CDR3 regions underwent amplification using RNA transcripts as the source. HTBI primers drove first-round RT-PCR of the TCR CDR3. TCRdb reprocessed the multiplex PCR reads with MiXCR, giving one entry per CDR3 protein. This sample has roughly 750,000 distinct CDR3 sequences, with less than 20% found just once. The sequencing sample was made of blood. These receptors were taken from a man between 18 and 35 years old with Graves' hyperthyroidism.

This clonotype was observed a few times. This rearrangement joins TRBV6-1 to TRBJ2-7; 8 bases are a match to TRBD1. V was pared by 8 bases and J by 3 bases, with 15 bases of the junction left unmatched. CDR3 size: 16 residues. Germline CDR1 and CDR2: MNHNS and SASEGT. The CDR3, as DNA: TGTGCCAGCGGCGGCGGGCGTCGCACAGGGGGCTACGAGCAGTACTTC. As protein: CASGGGRRTGGYEQYF.

This clonotype was observed a few times. This sequence joins TRBV6-2 or TRBV6-3 and TRBJ2-7; possible D gene TRBD2, 6 bases. Germline V gene data show CDR1 as MNHEY and CDR2 as SVGEGT. The CDR3 totals 14 residues. Trimming removed 2 bases at V and 2 bases at J, with 10 bases between. The CDR3 sequence: CASSYRGLAYEQYF. As DNA, the CDR3 is TGTGCCAGCAGTTACAGGGGACTTGCCTACGAGCAGTACTTC.

This clonotype was seen a few times. The V gene is TRBV7-9, the J gene TRBJ2-7; D is perhaps TRBD1 (6 bases). V was shortened by 5 bases and J by 3 bases, with 20 bases between the two germline ends. The germline V gene encodes CDR1 SEHNR and CDR2 FQNEAQ (reference sequence). This CDR3 is 16 amino acids long. In DNA form, the CDR3 reads TGTGCCAGCAGCGGTCGACAGGCCCCTCAAATCTACGAGCAGTACTTC. It encodes CASSGRQAPQIYEQYF.

This clonotype showed up many times. The V gene is TRBV18, the J gene TRBJ2-1; no firm D call. The CDR3 runs to 13 residues. Germline V CDR1 and CDR2: KGHSH, LQKENI. Trimming removed 3 bases at V and 7 bases at J, with 10 bases between. The CDR3 nucleotides are TGTGCCAGCTCACCGGACCTCCAGAATGAGCAGTTCTTC. Residues: CASSPDLQNEQFF.

This clonotype has more than one count but fewer than ten. The chain links TRBV28 to TRBJ1-3; TRBD1 is a possible D gene (5 bases). Germline CDR1 reads MDHEN; CDR2 reads SYDVKM. V dropped 5 bases and J dropped 1 base, with 18 bases sitting between them. CDR3 length equals 17 residues. This CDR3 reads CASSTSSGPSSGNTIYF. The CDR3 nucleotides read TGTGCCAGCAGTACCTCATCGGGACCGAGTTCTGGAAACACCATATATTTT.

This clonotype was seen repeatedly, ten times or more. V is TRBV7-3 and J is TRBJ2-1; D call uncertain. The germline V gene has CDR1 SGHTA and CDR2 FQGTGA. CDR3 length: 12 residues. Trimming left V 1 base short and J 5 bases short, with 3 bases between. CDR3: CASSLSHNEQFF. The CDR3 nucleotides are TGTGCCAGCAGCTTAAGTCACAATGAGCAGTTCTTC.

The chain has TRBV10-3 and TRBJ1-1, with TRBD1 matching over 7 bases. Germline V gives CDR1 ENHRY, CDR2 SYGVKD. The J segment lost 0 bases and the V segment lost 0 bases, leaving 13 bases of the junction unmatched. This CDR3 has 19 amino acids. The CDR3 nucleotides are TGTGCCATCAGTGAGTCGATAAGAGCCCAGGGGGGGTTGAACACTGAAGCTTTCTTT. Protein product: CAISESIRAQGGLNTEAFF.

The V call is TRBV13, the J call TRBJ1-2, with D possibly matching TRBD1 (6 bases). This CDR3 is 15 amino acids long. CDR1 and CDR2 (germline): PRHDT, FYEKMQ (reference sequence). The V gene lost 6 bases and the J gene lost 1 base, with 15 bases spanning the gap. The CDR3 nucleotides are TGTGCCAGCAGTTCTCCGGGACACCTTAACTATGGCTACACCTTC. It translates to CASSSPGHLNYGYTF.

This clonotype was seen repeatedly, ten times or more. V usage is TRBV27 and J usage is TRBJ2-3, with D possibly being TRBD2 (5 bases). The CDR3 is made up of 15 amino acids. In germline, CDR1 is MNHEY, CDR2 SMNVEV (reference sequence). V gave up 5 bases and J gave up 0 bases, with 12 bases separating them. The CDR3, as DNA: TGTGCCAGCAGTCCCCACCCGGGGAGCACAGATACGCAGTATTTT. Its protein is CASSPHPGSTDTQYF.

J is TRBJ2-2 and V is TRBV10-2; maybe TRBD2 (6 bases). This CDR3 has 13 amino acids. Trimming cost V 10 bases and J 1 base, with 10 bases left between them. Germline V CDR1 and CDR2: WSHSY, SAAADI. As DNA, the CDR3 is TGCGCCACCCGTAGCGGGAACACCGGGGAGCTGTTTTTT. Protein sequence: CATRSGNTGELFF.

This clonotype was seen at least ten times. The chain has TRBV20-1 and TRBJ2-1; tentatively, D is TRBD2 (6 bases). CDR3 length: 15 amino acids. Between the trimmed V and J ends, which lost 6 bases and 0 bases, there was a span of 15 bases. CDR1 is DFQATT and CDR2 is SNEGSKA in the germline V gene (reference sequence). CDR3 protein: CSAGVAGSSYNEQFF. The CDR3, as DNA: TGCAGTGCCGGAGTGGCGGGAAGCTCCTACAATGAGCAGTTCTTC.

This chain connects TRBV30 to TRBJ2-7, with TRBD2 matching over 14 bases. Per germline, CDR1 GTSNPN and CDR2 SVGIG (reference sequence). V dropped 6 bases and J dropped 6; count of bases not matched to a gene: 22. The CDR3 spans 19 residues. The CDR3 spells CACSRRGLAGGTPGVEQYF. The CDR3 coding sequence is TGTGCCTGCTCCCGACGCGGACTAGCGGGAGGTACCCCAGGCGTCGAGCAGTACTTC.

The sample holds a few counts of this clonotype. V and J are TRBV28 and TRBJ2-5; weak D call: TRBD1 (5 bases). Germline V gives CDR1 MDHEN, CDR2 SYDVKM. The CDR3 runs to 15 residues. V gave up 2 bases and J gave up 0 bases, with 10 bases separating them. The CDR3 protein is CASSLNPGNQETQYF. The CDR3 nucleotides are TGTGCCAGCAGTTTAAATCCAGGGAACCAAGAGACCCAGTACTTC.

The rearrangement uses TRBV12-3 or TRBV12-4 and TRBJ2-1, with D hard to call. The V end lost 2 bases, the J end lost 0 bases, and 8 bases lay between the germline ends. The CDR3 has 15 residues. CDR3 in DNA: TGTGCCAGCAGTTTACTGTTAAGCTCCTACAATGAGCAGTTCTTC. Protein product: CASSLLLSSYNEQFF.

This clonotype occurred a few times. This chain joins TRBV7-9 and TRBJ1-1, with no clear D. Per germline, CDR1 SEHNR and CDR2 FQNEAQ (reference sequence). With 2 bases removed from V and 1 base from J, the gap between germline ends came to 8 bases. The CDR3 has 14 residues. CDR3 in DNA: TGTGCCAGCAGCTTACGGGCTCAGAACACTGAAGCTTTCTTT. Its translation is CASSLRAQNTEAFF.

In this sample, this clonotype turned up a few times. This CDR3 reads CATSGLLTSGQRHYEQFF. The CDR3 region has the DNA TGTGCCACCAGCGGACTACTAACTAGCGGGCAACGTCATTATGAGCAGTTCTTC. The chain combines TRBV15 with TRBJ2-1, with 9 bases fitting TRBD2. There are 18 residues in the CDR3. CDR1 LNHNV and CDR2 YYDKDF come from the germline V gene (reference sequence). Unmatched junction bases numbered 19, after V lost 5 bases and J lost 8 bases. Based on the CDR3 plus reference TRBV15 and TRBJ2-1, the full variable domain is DAMVIQNPRYQVTQFGKPVTLSCSQTLNHNVMYWYQQKSSQAPKLLFHYYDKDFNNEADTPDNFQSRRPNTSFCFLDIRSPGLGDTAMYLCATSGLLTSGQRHYEQFFGPGTRLTVL.

This clonotype was detected ten times or more. J is TRBJ1-1 and V is TRBV20-1, with 7 nucleotides matching TRBD1. This CDR3 contains 14 residues. V shed 7 bases, J shed 3 bases, and the junction held 11 bases outside the gene matches. Germline CDR1 and CDR2: DFQATT and SNEGSKA (reference sequence). The CDR3 DNA follows: TGCAGTGTCCCCAGGGGGGGTTTGGACACTGAAGCTTTCTTT. Amino acids: CSVPRGGLDTEAFF.

This clonotype has a count of ten or more. The V call is TRBV9, the J call TRBJ2-1, with D possibly being TRBD1 or TRBD2 (5 bases each). Trimming left V 4 bases short and J 9 bases short, with 20 bases between. Germline lookup yields CDR1 SGDLS and CDR2 YYNGEE. This CDR3 spans 15 amino acids. The CDR3 loop is CASSPSGSGRGEQFF. The CDR3 DNA reads TGTGCCAGCAGCCCTTCAGGGTCGGGACGGGGTGAGCAGTTCTTC.

V gene TRBV7-2 combines with J gene TRBJ1-4; D possibly corresponds to TRBD1 (5 bases). The length of the CDR3 is 15 residues. The germline V and J ends were trimmed by 1 base and 7 bases, with 13 bases remaining between them. The germline V gene encodes CDR1 SGHTA and CDR2 FQGNSA. The CDR3 bases are TGTGCCAGCAGCTTAGTAGCAGGCCAGGGTGAAAAACTGTTTTTT. The encoded protein is CASSLVAGQGEKLFF.

This clonotype was counted a few times. The CDR3 is CASSPTGADYGYTF. CDR3 in DNA: TGTGCCAGCAGTCCCACAGGGGCGGACTATGGCTACACCTTC. The rearrangement joins TRBV27 to TRBJ1-2; 7 nucleotides agree with TRBD1. Germline CDR1 reads MNHEY; CDR2 reads SMNVEV (reference sequence). The CDR3 length is 14 residues. J gave up 3 bases and V 5 bases, and 6 bases lay outside the gene matches.

This clonotype was seen a few times. The genes are TRBV11-2 and TRBJ1-2; D not resolved. Trimming stripped 1 base from V and 4 bases from J, with 13 bases between. Germline CDR1 and CDR2: SGHAT and FQNNGV. This CDR3 region has 15 residues. The CDR3 spells CASSLVRGGFYGYTF. CDR3 DNA sequence: TGTGCCAGCAGCTTAGTAAGAGGAGGATTCTATGGCTACACCTTC.

A single count supports this clonotype. V and J are TRBV20-1 and TRBJ2-7; TRBD1 matches at 10 bases. The CDR3 totals 15 residues. V dropped 6 bases and J dropped 0; count of bases not matched to a gene: 8. From germline, CDR1 is DFQATT and CDR2 SNEGSKA (reference sequence). Here the CDR3 reads CSADSTGGVSYEQYF. In nucleotides, the CDR3 is TGCAGTGCAGACTCGACAGGGGGCGTCTCCTACGAGCAGTACTTC.

This chain connects TRBV4-3 to TRBJ2-3, with 7 bases identical to TRBD1. CDR1 LGHNA and CDR2 YSLEER come from the germline V gene. The CDR3 has 16 residues. V trimming: 3 bases; J trimming: 0 bases; junction bases outside the gene matches: 6. As DNA, the CDR3 is TGCGCCAGCAGCCAGACGGGGACAGCTAGCACAGATACGCAGTATTTT. Protein sequence: CASSQTGTASTDTQYF.